A single sample is the source of the 30 T cell receptor beta chains below, sequenced in a study of T cells in Graves' hyperthyroidism and ophthalmopathy. The CDR3 regions of TCR beta were amplified from RNA transcripts. Initially, a first-round RT-PCR of the TCR CDR3 employed the HTBI primer set. TCRdb analysed the multiplex PCR reads with MiXCR anew, one entry per CDR3 protein. Of roughly 500,000 distinct CDR3 sequences in the sample, about 43% were seen once. The sample was peripheral blood or thyroid tissue (not recorded which). These receptors came from an adult woman with Graves' disease, either hyperthyroidism or ophthalmopathy (not recorded which).

This clonotype was seen only a few times. The chain uses TRBV6-4 and TRBJ2-2, with a weak D call TRBD2 (5 bases). The CDR3 is made up of 14 amino acids. Trimming took 0 bases from V and 5 from J, leaving 7 bases between them. The germline gives CDR1 MRHNA, CDR2 SNTAGT. The CDR3 region is CASSDSPGTGELFF. DNA of the CDR3: TGTGCCAGCAGTGACTCCCCGGGGACCGGGGAGCTGTTTTTT.

At least ten counts were recorded for this clonotype. This rearrangement joins TRBV6-6 to TRBJ2-2; no reliable D call. The length of the CDR3 is 15 residues. CDR1 and CDR2 from the germline V gene are MNHNY and SVGAGI (reference sequence). Trimming shortened V by 5 bases and J by 0 bases, and 10 bases separated the two germline ends. In nucleotides, the CDR3 is TGTGCCAGCAGTGAACTTGGGCCGAACACCGGGGAGCTGTTTTTT. Its protein is CASSELGPNTGELFF.

The gene calls are TRBV29-1 and TRBJ1-2, with D tentatively TRBD1 (5 bases). Trimming shortened V by 5 bases and J by 3 bases, and 19 bases separated the two germline ends. Germline values: CDR1 SQVTM, CDR2 ANQGSEA. This CDR3 has 15 residues. DNA of the CDR3: TGCAGCGTTTCTCCTCGTCCAGGGCAGGACTATGGCTACACCTTC. Translating gives CSVSPRPGQDYGYTF.

This clonotype was detected once. The chain combines TRBV2 with TRBJ2-7; the match to TRBD2 covers 7 bases. V trimming: 3 bases; J trimming: 2 bases; junction bases outside the gene matches: 13. CDR1 is SNHLY and CDR2 is FYNNEI in the germline V gene. The CDR3 sequence is 17 residues long. The CDR3 DNA reads as TGTGCCAGCAGTGAGGGCCAAGACAGCGGGGTGGCCTACGAGCAGTACTTC. Translated, it gives CASSEGQDSGVAYEQYF. The whole variable domain, remainder taken from reference TRBV2 and TRBJ2-7, is EPEVTQTPSHQVTQMGQEVILRCVPISNHLYFYWYRQILGQKVEFLVSFYNNEISEKSEIFDDQFSVERPDGSNFTLKIRSTKLEDSAMYFCASSEGQDSGVAYEQYFGPGTRLTVT.

This chain uses TRBV20-1 with TRBJ2-5; D is possibly TRBD1 (6 bases). Trimming took off 3 bases at V and 9 bases at J, with 23 bases between the two ends. The CDR3 extends over 15 amino acids. Germline V lookup: CDR1 DFQATT, CDR2 SNEGSKA (reference sequence). CDR3: CSASQTGHPNQPQYF. In nucleotides, the CDR3 is TGCAGTGCTAGTCAAACAGGGCACCCCAATCAGCCCCAGTACTTC.

A note on this clonotype: One junction end does not reproduce the germline sequence, and a read error may be involved. The V and J genes are TRBV30 and TRBJ1-2; D may be TRBD1 (5 bases). CDR3 length: 11 residues. Germline CDR1 and CDR2: GTSNPN and SVGIG (reference sequence). The CDR3 spells CAGRGDHGYTF. CDR3 coding DNA: TGTGCCGGGAGGGGTGACCATGGCTACACCTTC.

The table lists this clonotype with many counts. A read error may account for a junction end that differs from germline. V gene TRBV15 combines with J gene TRBJ2-7; D may match TRBD1 or TRBD2 (6 bases each). The CDR3 is 15 amino acids. Germline loops: CDR1 LNHNV, CDR2 YYDKDF (reference sequence). CDR3 amino acids: CATSRDLGGSNEQYF. DNA of the CDR3: TGTGCCACCAGCAGAGATCTCGGGGGCTCCAACGAGCAGTACTTC.

The rearrangement joins TRBV20-1 to TRBJ2-2, with 7 positions matching TRBD1. The CDR3 spans 15 residues. Per germline, CDR1 DFQATT and CDR2 SNEGSKA (reference sequence). V was clipped by 3 bases and J by 0 bases; unmatched bases: 4. For the CDR3, the DNA is TGCAGTGCTAGTGACAGGGCCACGAACACCGGGGAGCTGTTTTTT. Protein product: CSASDRATNTGELFF.

The V and J genes are TRBV4-1 and TRBJ2-7, with D tentatively TRBD2 (6 bases). The CDR3 loop spans 15 amino acids. V was pared by 0 bases and J by 0 bases, with 9 bases between. Germline CDR1 reads MGHRA; CDR2 reads YSYEKL. The CDR3 nucleotides read TGCGCCAGCAGCCAAGATACCGGGGGCTCCTACGAGCAGTACTTC. This sequence encodes CASSQDTGGSYEQYF.

V and J are TRBV7-8 and TRBJ2-7; the match to TRBD1 covers 11 bases. V dropped 5 bases and J dropped 3; count of bases not matched to a gene: 6. CDR3 length: 15 residues. Germline V gene data show CDR1 as SGHVS and CDR2 as FQNEAQ. CDR3: CASSHSGTGGYEQYF. CDR3 DNA sequence: TGTGCCAGCAGCCACTCCGGGACAGGGGGCTACGAGCAGTACTTC.

This clonotype was seen a handful of times. The chain combines TRBV7-8 with TRBJ2-5; 7 bases fit TRBD2. Germline lookup yields CDR1 SGHVS and CDR2 FQNEAQ. The CDR3 contains 15 residues. V lost 2 bases, J lost 4 bases, and 7 bases stayed unmatched. This chain's CDR3 is CASSLRLAGAETQYF. The CDR3 nucleotides are TGTGCCAGCAGCTTACGGCTCGCGGGAGCAGAGACCCAGTACTTC.

This clonotype was counted a single time. The rearrangement links TRBV20-1 to TRBJ1-1; the D is unclear. The CDR3 totals 13 residues. Germline values: CDR1 DFQATT, CDR2 SNEGSKA (reference sequence). The germline V and J ends were trimmed by 6 bases and 2 bases, with 13 bases remaining between them. CDR3 nucleotide sequence: TGCAGTGCCGGTTCCGCAGCTAACACTGAAGCTTTCTTT. This codes for CSAGSAANTEAFF.

Details on this clonotype: One end of the junction varies from germline; a read error may be responsible. CDR3 DNA: TGTGCCAGCAGGGAAGATTATCAGCCCCAGCATTTT. Encoded protein: CASREDYQPQHF. The chain has TRBV2 and TRBJ1-5; D is undetermined. The CDR3 contains 12 residues. Germline CDR1 reads SNHLY; CDR2 reads FYNNEI.

This clonotype was picked up many times. This sequence joins TRBV20-1 and TRBJ2-7; TRBD2 is a possible D gene (6 bases). The V gene's germline CDR1 is DFQATT and CDR2 SNEGSKA (reference sequence). The CDR3 runs to 15 residues. Trimming shortened V by 6 bases and J by 4 bases, and 22 bases separated the two germline ends. The CDR3 spells CSALSGTTRGYEQYF. The CDR3 DNA is TGCAGTGCCCTTAGCGGAACCACCCGCGGGTACGAGCAGTACTTC.

The V gene is TRBV28, the J gene TRBJ1-5, with TRBD1 as a possible D gene (5 bases). Germline V gene data show CDR1 as MDHEN and CDR2 as SYDVKM. The CDR3 length is 16 residues. Trimming took off 7 bases at V and 0 bases at J, with 16 bases between the two ends. In DNA form, the CDR3 reads TGTGCCAGCACTTCCCAACAGGTTTATAGCAATCAGCCCCAGCATTTT. This translates into CASTSQQVYSNQPQHF. The whole variable domain, remainder taken from reference TRBV28 and TRBJ1-5, is DVKVTQSSRYLVKRTGEKVFLECVQDMDHENMFWYRQDPGLGLRLIYFSYDVKMKEKGDIPEGYSVSREKKERFSLILESASTNQTSMYLCASTSQQVYSNQPQHFGDGTRLSIL.

This clonotype was recorded many times. The chain links TRBV4-1 to TRBJ1-1; a possible D gene is TRBD1 (5 bases). Germline CDR1 is MGHRA and CDR2 is YSYEKL. V lost 2 bases to trimming and J lost 1 base, with 11 bases between them. CDR3 length: 15 residues. CDR3 sequence reads: CASSQRGVRNTEAFF. CDR3 nucleotide sequence: TGCGCCAGCAGCCAAAGGGGTGTCCGGAACACTGAAGCTTTCTTT.

The chain has TRBV7-9 and TRBJ1-2; D is ambiguous. Trimming took off 5 bases at V and 6 bases at J, with 10 bases between the two ends. This CDR3 contains 12 residues. Germline assignment: CDR1 SEHNR and CDR2 FQNEAQ (reference sequence). CDR3: CASSLNGDGYTF. The CDR3 DNA reads as TGTGCCAGCAGCCTAAATGGGGATGGCTACACCTTC. The entire variable domain, with the rest obtained from reference TRBV7-9 and TRBJ1-2, is as follows: DTGVSQNPRHKITKRGQNVTFRCDPISEHNRLYWYRQTLGQGPEFLTYFQNEAQLEKSRLLSDRFSAERPKGSFSTLEIQRTEQGDSAMYLCASSLNGDGYTFGSGTRLTVV.

This clonotype was counted between two and nine times. The chain is built from TRBV28 and TRBJ2-7; TRBD2 is a possible D gene (5 bases). This CDR3 comprises 14 residues. V shed 7 bases and J shed 3 bases, with 16 bases lying between them. Germline V gene data show CDR1 as MDHEN and CDR2 as SYDVKM. In DNA, the CDR3 is TGTGCCAGCAACCCCGGGAACCGAGTCTACGAGCAGTACTTC. Residues: CASNPGNRVYEQYF.

The chain employs TRBV9 and TRBJ1-4, with 7 bases fitting TRBD1. This CDR3 is 16 amino acids long. The germline V gene encodes CDR1 SGDLS and CDR2 YYNGEE. J was trimmed by 7 bases and V by 4 bases; bases with no gene match: 13. As DNA, the CDR3 is TGTGCCAGCAGCCCCAGAACGGGGACAGCCATTGAAAAACTGTTTTTT. It translates to CASSPRTGTAIEKLFF. The whole variable domain, filled in from reference TRBV9 and TRBJ1-4, reads DSGVTQTPKHLITATGQRVTLRCSPRSGDLSVYWYQQSLDQGLQFLIQYYNGEERAKGNILERFSAQQFPDLHSELNLSSLELGDSALYFCASSPRTGTAIEKLFFGSGTQLSVL.

The chain couples TRBV7-2 to TRBJ1-6, with 7 bases matching TRBD1. The CDR3 contains 15 residues. Germline V gives CDR1 SGHTA, CDR2 FQGNSA. V dropped 5 bases and J dropped 7; count of bases not matched to a gene: 8. In DNA form, the CDR3 reads TGTGCCAGCAGCACCCGGGACAGACGAAATTCACCCCTCCACTTT. Translating gives CASSTRDRRNSPLHF.

This chain connects TRBV7-7 to TRBJ1-1, with 7 positions matching TRBD1. Germline V gene sequence: CDR1 SSHAT, CDR2 FNYEAQ (reference sequence). The CDR3 extends over 13 amino acids. The junction had 8 bases not matched to a gene; V was cut back by 2 bases and J by 11 bases. The CDR3 protein is CASSLPANRGAFF. CDR3 nucleotides: TGTGCCAGCAGCTTACCGGCGAACAGGGGCGCTTTCTTT.

Of note for this clonotype: A read error may account for a junction end that differs from germline. The chain is built from TRBV10-3 and TRBJ1-5, with D uncertain. CDR1 and CDR2 (germline): ENHRY, SYGVKD. There are 13 residues in the CDR3. This CDR3 reads CASSRVWNQPQHF. CDR3 in DNA: TGTGCCAGCAGTAGAGTATGGAATCAGCCCCAGCATTTT.

The CDR3 sequence: CASSILNVNQPQHF. The DNA of the CDR3 is TGTGCCAGTAGTATCCTAAACGTGAATCAGCCCCAGCATTTT. The chain employs TRBV19 and TRBJ1-5; D is undetermined. V gave up 3 bases and J gave up 4 bases, with 10 bases separating them. Per germline, CDR1 LNHDA and CDR2 SQIVND (reference sequence). CDR3 length: 14 residues.

This clonotype appeared many times. The chain combines TRBV7-9 with TRBJ2-7; D gene uncertain. V lost 5 bases to trimming and J lost 5 bases, with 10 bases between them. CDR1 SEHNR and CDR2 FQNEAQ come from the germline V gene (reference sequence). This CDR3 comprises 12 residues. The CDR3 sequence: CASSHRIHEQYF. DNA of the CDR3: TGTGCCAGCAGCCACCGTATCCACGAGCAGTACTTC.

V is TRBV7-2 and J is TRBJ1-2; D is unresolved. CDR3 size: 13 residues. The V gene lost 1 base and the J gene lost 8 bases, with 11 bases spanning the gap. Germline loops: CDR1 SGHTA, CDR2 FQGNSA. This CDR3 reads CASSLDRDQGYTF. CDR3 bases: TGTGCCAGCAGCTTAGATCGAGACCAGGGCTACACCTTC.

This clonotype came up many times. This rearrangement joins TRBV7-2 to TRBJ2-5; D is possibly TRBD2 (5 bases). V lost 3 bases and J lost 5, with 10 bases in between. The CDR3 is 13 residues long. Germline assignment: CDR1 SGHTA and CDR2 FQGNSA. CDR3 region: CTSSFRGMETQYF. The CDR3 nucleotides are TGTACCAGCAGCTTCCGAGGGATGGAGACCCAGTACTTC. Together with reference TRBV7-2 and TRBJ2-5, the CDR3 gives the full variable domain: GAGVSQSPSNKVTEKGKDVELRCDPISGHTALYWYRQSLGQGLEFLIYFQGNSAPDKSGLPSDRFSAERTGGSVSTLTIQRTQQEDSAVYLCTSSFRGMETQYFGPGTRLLVL.

This chain uses TRBV5-1 with TRBJ1-1, with a possible D match to TRBD1 (5 bases). Germline V lookup: CDR1 SGHRS, CDR2 YFSETQ. V lost 2 bases, J lost 5 bases, and 13 bases lay in between. The CDR3 contains 14 residues. The CDR3: CASSFTARVTEAFF. CDR3 nucleotide sequence: TGCGCCAGCAGCTTTACCGCCAGGGTAACTGAAGCTTTCTTT.

This chain joins TRBV29-1 and TRBJ1-1; TRBD1 might be the D (5 bases). In germline, CDR1 is SQVTM, CDR2 ANQGSEA. V was cut by 7 bases and J by 7 bases, with 16 bases left in between. The CDR3 is made up of 12 amino acids. CDR3 in amino acids: CSGYLRQSEAFF. The DNA of the CDR3 is TGCAGCGGGTATTTACGACAGAGTGAAGCTTTCTTT.

This clonotype was counted only a few times. V gene TRBV7-6 combines with J gene TRBJ2-7; D is unresolved. CDR3 length: 14 residues. Germline V gene data show CDR1 as SGHVS and CDR2 as FNYEAQ. V lost 1 base and J 0 bases, leaving 7 bases between the germline ends. CDR3 DNA: TGTGCCAGCAGCTTAGGACGGGTCTCCTACGAGCAGTACTTC. Protein sequence: CASSLGRVSYEQYF.

The rearrangement links TRBV20-1 to TRBJ2-5; 9 bases align to TRBD2. The trim removed 0 bases at V and 5 bases at J, leaving 16 bases unmatched. Germline V CDR1 and CDR2: DFQATT, SNEGSKA (reference sequence). The CDR3 spans 18 residues. The CDR3 DNA follows: TGCAGTGCTAGAGATGAAGGGGTAGCGGGAGAGTTGGGCGAGACCCAGTACTTC. As protein: CSARDEGVAGELGETQYF.